A single sample gave rise to the 8 T cell receptor beta chains below, sequenced in a study of identical twins. MiXCR, run by TCRdb on the 5' RACE reads, gives a single entry per CDR3 protein. Of about 690,000 distinct CDR3 sequences in the sample, approximately 6% were seen once. Sequenced input: naive T cells sorted from blood. These receptors were taken from a man between 18 and 35 years old in good health.

This clonotype was counted only a few times. The V gene is TRBV18, the J gene TRBJ1-4; maybe TRBD1 (6 bases). Trimming stripped 3 bases from V and 4 bases from J, with 9 bases between. The CDR3 is 14 residues long. Germline CDR1 reads KGHSH; CDR2 reads LQKENI. As DNA, the CDR3 is TGTGCCAGCTCACCGGACAGAAATAATGAAAAACTGTTTTTT. This translates into CASSPDRNNEKLFF.

CDR3 amino acids: CASSIPGHLTLAFAGELFF. DNA of the CDR3: TGTGCCAGTAGTATCCCGGGACACCTTACCCTTGCATTCGCCGGGGAGCTGTTTTTT. This chain links TRBV19 with TRBJ2-2, with D perhaps TRBD1 (6 bases). V lost 3 bases and J 6 bases, leaving 26 bases between the germline ends. Looked up from germline, CDR1 is LNHDA and CDR2 is SQIVND (reference sequence). This CDR3 has 19 residues.

This clonotype has just a few counts. V and J are TRBV7-8 and TRBJ1-4; no firm D call. CDR1 is SGHVS, CDR2 FQNEAQ, per germline. The CDR3 covers 13 residues. V dropped 5 bases and J dropped 3 bases, with 7 bases sitting between them. The CDR3: CASSPRANEKLFF. CDR3 bases: TGTGCCAGCAGCCCCCGGGCTAATGAAAAACTGTTTTTT.

This clonotype showed up many times. This chain connects TRBV16 to TRBJ2-7; 8 bases map to TRBD2. Germline V gives CDR1 KGHSY, CDR2 FQNENV. V gave up 3 bases and J gave up 3 bases; unmatched junction bases: 7. The length of the CDR3 is 15 residues. The CDR3 region has the DNA TGTGCCAGCAGCCACCCTACGGGACTAGTCTACGAGCAGTACTTC. It is translated as CASSHPTGLVYEQYF.

This clonotype was seen only a few times. The genes are TRBV10-3 and TRBJ2-1; 16 positions match TRBD2. Germline assignment: CDR1 ENHRY and CDR2 SYGVKD. CDR3 length: 16 residues. V dropped 6 bases and J dropped 8; count of bases not matched to a gene: 7. DNA of the CDR3: TGTGCCATCAGCGATCCCGGGACTAGCGGGAGGGATGAGCAGTTCTTC. It codes for CAISDPGTSGRDEQFF.

This clonotype came up a few times. The chain carries TRBV7-9 and TRBJ1-2; tentatively, D is TRBD1 (5 bases). Looked up from germline, CDR1 is SEHNR and CDR2 is FQNEAQ (reference sequence). Trimming left V 5 bases short and J 2 bases short, with 12 bases between. CDR3 length equals 14 residues. The CDR3 bases are TGTGCCAGCAGCGCCACAGGAGCAAACTATGGCTACACCTTC. The encoded protein is CASSATGANYGYTF.

This clonotype was seen a few times. CDR3 amino acids: CASSYVAIGRGNEQFF. In DNA form, the CDR3 reads TGTGCCAGCAGTTACGTGGCGATCGGGAGAGGCAATGAGCAGTTCTTC. The rearrangement links TRBV6-2 or TRBV6-3 to TRBJ2-1; D may be TRBD2 (6 bases). Per germline, CDR1 MNHEY and CDR2 SVGEGT. The CDR3 is made up of 16 amino acids. V was pared by 2 bases and J by 6 bases, with 17 bases between.

This chain joins TRBV21-1 and TRBJ2-1; TRBD1 is taken as the D call from the table, unchecked against the DNA. TRBV21-1 is shown as a pseudogene. CDR3 length equals 19 residues. The CDR3 is CASSKVRQGAFFRCREQFF. For the CDR3, the DNA is TGTGCCAGCAGCAAAGTTAGGCAGGGGGCCTTCTTCCGATGTCGTGAGCAGTTCTTC.